This T cell receptor (beta chain) emerged from a study of identical twins. In TCRdb, the 5' RACE reads were re-called with MiXCR into one record per CDR3 protein. The sample has 500,000 to 600,000 distinct CDR3 sequences; approximately 22% are singletons. As regards this clonotype: The antigen is undetermined.

This CDR3 spans 14 amino acids. Germline-derived CDR1 and CDR2 are SEHNR and FQNEAQ (reference sequence). The V end lost 7 bases, the J end lost 1 base, and 10 bases lay between the germline ends. The study's findings and limits: Compared with models, monozygotic twins showed more out-of-frame TCR alpha sharing.

The sample was also linked to a second study, of T cells expressing NK-cell markers.

The chain has TRBV7-9 and TRBJ2-2; TRBD2 is a possible D gene (6 bases). The TCR originated in a young woman in good health. Sequencing input: CD4+ T cells sorted from blood. Here the CDR3 reads CASKLAENTGELFF. The CDR3 DNA reads TGTGCCAGCAAATTAGCGGAGAACACCGGGGAGCTGTTTTTT.